This T cell receptor beta chain came from a study of regulatory T cells in long-lasting Graves disease. Findings of the study overall: Among persistent patients, a larger number of public clonotypes were shared (2,741) than among newly diagnosed patients (about 1,000).

Library construction for TCR beta used iRepertoire HTBI primers and Arm-PCR of CDR3 regions. Via MiXCR, TCRdb re-called the multiplex PCR reads, giving one row per CDR3 protein. In the table there are about 340,000 distinct CDR3 sequences, about 20% of which are singletons. V was clipped by 2 bases and J by 0 bases, with 7 bases between them. This CDR3 has 14 residues. Germline V gene data show CDR1 as LGHDT and CDR2 as YNNKEL (reference sequence). Documented time point: persistent/refractory GD, antithyroid drugs over 5 years with positive TRAb. Isolated PBMC RNA provided the starting material for the TCR library. At least ten counts were recorded for this clonotype. Its antigen remains unidentified.

The sequence came from a female donor with Graves disease. The chain employs TRBV3-1 and TRBJ1-1, with D hard to call. The starting material was peripheral blood mononuclear cells (PBMCs), obtained when the disease was refractory, from a patient treated with antithyroid drugs. The DNA of the CDR3 is TGTGCCAGCAGCCAATCCGCGCTGAACACTGAAGCTTTCTTT. Protein: CASSQSALNTEAFF.